Sequencing of this T cell receptor beta chain was carried out in a study of blood T cell repertoires in COVID-19. Study at large: From the United States, Italy and Spain came samples of acute and convalescent COVID-19.

Germline V CDR1 and CDR2: LNHNV, YYDKDF (reference sequence). The CDR3 is made up of 17 amino acids. The ends were cut back, 0 bases at V and 1 base at J, with 12 bases in the middle. How the authors handled the data: Reference gene primer amplification gave estimated nucleated cell counts. Data came from immunoSEQ multiplex PCR; TCRdb stores just in-frame clones and leaves some out. V, J and clone size were drawn from that table, and D and trimming were deduced from the DNA. This repertoire shows hundreds of thousands of clones, 84% found once; its top ten account for less than 10%. Material for sequencing was peripheral blood. The rearrangement joins TRBV15 to TRBJ2-2, with D possibly being TRBD2 (6 bases). This clonotype originated in a human donor in a cohort sampled during active COVID-19. CDR3 region: CATSRDLVGGNTGELFF. The CDR3 DNA follows: TGTGCCACCAGCAGAGACCTAGTGGGGGGGAACACCGGGGAGCTGTTTTTT.